Below are 2 T cell receptor beta chains sequenced from a single sample in a study of T cells in Graves' hyperthyroidism and ophthalmopathy. Regions amplified from RNA transcripts were the TCR beta CDR3 regions. A first-round RT-PCR of the TCR CDR3 used the HTBI primer set. TCRdb itself ran the multiplex PCR reads through MiXCR, one entry per CDR3 protein. In the table there are under 250,000 distinct CDR3 sequences, roughly 15% of which are singletons. Material: blood. These receptors all stem from a man in his fifties or sixties with Graves' hyperthyroidism.

The gene calls are TRBV11-2 and TRBJ2-5; the D is unclear. The V end lost 0 bases, the J end lost 5 bases, and 7 bases lay between the germline ends. This CDR3 has 13 amino acids. CDR1 and CDR2 (germline): SGHAT, FQNNGV. This chain's CDR3 is CASSLELQETQYF. Written as DNA, the CDR3 is TGTGCCAGCAGCTTAGAGCTGCAGGAGACCCAGTACTTC.

The sample holds a few counts of this clonotype. The gene calls are TRBV18 and TRBJ1-3; the match to TRBD1 covers 7 bases. V dropped 3 bases and J dropped 0; count of bases not matched to a gene: 2. Germline V CDR1 and CDR2: KGHSH, LQKENI. The CDR3 contains 15 residues. This CDR3 reads CASSPGQNSGNTIYF. The CDR3 nucleotides are TGTGCCAGCTCACCGGGACAGAACTCTGGAAACACCATATATTTT.